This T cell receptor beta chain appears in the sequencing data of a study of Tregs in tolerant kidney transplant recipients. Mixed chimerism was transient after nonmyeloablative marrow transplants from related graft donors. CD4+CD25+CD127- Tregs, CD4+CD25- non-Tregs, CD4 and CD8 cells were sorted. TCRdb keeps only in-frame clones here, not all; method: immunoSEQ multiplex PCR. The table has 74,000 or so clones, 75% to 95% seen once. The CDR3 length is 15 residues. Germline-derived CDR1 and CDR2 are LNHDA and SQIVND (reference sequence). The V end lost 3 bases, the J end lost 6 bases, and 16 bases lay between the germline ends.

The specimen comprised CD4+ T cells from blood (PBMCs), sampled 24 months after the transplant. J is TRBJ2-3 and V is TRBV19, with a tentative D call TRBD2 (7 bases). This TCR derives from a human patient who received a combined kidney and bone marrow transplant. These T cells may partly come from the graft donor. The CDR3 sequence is CASSIEGGAGDTQYF. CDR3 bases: TGTGCCAGTAGTATCGAAGGGGGGGCAGGGGATACGCAGTATTTT.